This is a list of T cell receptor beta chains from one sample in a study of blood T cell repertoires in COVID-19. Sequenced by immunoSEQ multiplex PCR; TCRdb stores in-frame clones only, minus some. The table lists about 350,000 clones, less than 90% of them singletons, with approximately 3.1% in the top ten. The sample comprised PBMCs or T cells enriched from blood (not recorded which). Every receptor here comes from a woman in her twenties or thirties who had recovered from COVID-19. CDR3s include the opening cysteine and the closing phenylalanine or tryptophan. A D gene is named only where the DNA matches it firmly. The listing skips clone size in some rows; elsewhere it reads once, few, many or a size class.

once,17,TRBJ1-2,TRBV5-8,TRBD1,CASTRMDRGFPFYGYTF,TGTGCCAGCACCCGAATGGACAGGGGGTTTCCCTTCTATGGCTACACCTTC
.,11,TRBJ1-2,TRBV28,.,CASSYNHGYTF,TGTGCCAGCAGTTACAACCATGGCTACACCTTC
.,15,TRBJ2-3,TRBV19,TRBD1,CASRSRDRDTDTQYF,TGTGCCAGTAGAAGCCGTGACAGGGACACAGATACGCAGTATTTT
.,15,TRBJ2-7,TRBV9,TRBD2,CASSVGSGRAEEQYF,TGTGCCAGCAGCGTAGGAAGCGGGAGGGCGGAGGAGCAGTACTTC
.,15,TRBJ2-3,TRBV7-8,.,CASSLQARGTDTQYF,TGTGCCAGCAGCTTACAGGCCAGAGGCACAGATACGCAGTATTTT
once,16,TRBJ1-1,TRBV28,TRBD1,CASSLGLWQGAPEAFF,TGTGCCAGCAGTTTGGGTTTGTGGCAGGGGGCCCCGGAAGCTTTCTTT
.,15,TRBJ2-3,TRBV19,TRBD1,CASSIAGGSTDTQYF,TGTGCCAGTAGTATCGCAGGGGGATCGACAGATACGCAGTATTTT
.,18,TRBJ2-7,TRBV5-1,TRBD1,CASSSNPPSTGVPYEQYF,TGCGCCAGCAGCTCGAACCCGCCATCGACAGGGGTCCCCTACGAGCAGTACTTC
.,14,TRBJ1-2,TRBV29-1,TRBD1,CSVAGTELNYGYTF,TGCAGCGTGGCCGGGACAGAACTTAACTATGGCTACACCTTC
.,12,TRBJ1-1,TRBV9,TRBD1,CASSATGGEAFF,TGTGCCAGCAGCGCCACAGGGGGTGAAGCTTTCTTT
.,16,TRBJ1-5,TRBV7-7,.,CASVFEGGTFYQPQHF,TGTGCTAGCGTCTTTGAAGGAGGTACCTTTTATCAGCCCCAGCATTTT
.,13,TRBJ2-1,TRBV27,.,CASSLSSLYEQFF,TGTGCCAGCAGTTTATCGAGCCTCTATGAGCAGTTCTTC
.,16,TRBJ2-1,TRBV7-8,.,CASSLATQGVGNEQFF,TGTGCCAGCAGCTTAGCGACGCAGGGCGTGGGAAATGAGCAGTTCTTC
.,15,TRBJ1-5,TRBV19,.,CASSTTAYSNQPQHF,TGTGCCAGTAGTACCACAGCTTATAGCAATCAGCCCCAGCATTTT
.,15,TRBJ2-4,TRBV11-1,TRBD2,CASSLGTSGVPIQYF,TGTGCCAGCAGCTTAGGTACTAGCGGGGTCCCCATTCAGTACTTC
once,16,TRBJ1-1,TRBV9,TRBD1,CASSLGTGFMNTEAFF,TGTGCCAGCAGCCTCGGGACAGGGTTCATGAACACTGAAGCTTTCTTT
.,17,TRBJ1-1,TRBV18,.,CASSPGQIIYSNTEAFF,TGTGCCAGCTCACCTGGGCAGATAATTTACTCTAACACTGAAGCTTTCTTT
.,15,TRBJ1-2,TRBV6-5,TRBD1,CASSRPGTGLNGYTF,TGTGCCAGCAGTCGCCCCGGGACAGGGCTGAACGGCTACACCTTC
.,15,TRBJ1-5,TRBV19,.,CASSIGTGGNQPQHF,TGTGCCAGTAGTATAGGGACGGGAGGCAATCAGCCCCAGCATTTT
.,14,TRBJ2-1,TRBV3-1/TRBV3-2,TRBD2,CASTQAGGLNEQFF,TGTGCCAGCACCCAAGCGGGAGGGTTAAATGAGCAGTTCTTC
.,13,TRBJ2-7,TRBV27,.,CASSLREHYEQYF,TGTGCCAGCAGTTTAAGGGAGCACTACGAGCAGTACTTC
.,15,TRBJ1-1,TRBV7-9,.,CASSPLRGKNTEAFF,TGTGCCAGCAGCCCACTTCGGGGAAAGAACACTGAAGCTTTCTTT
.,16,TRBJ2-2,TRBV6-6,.,CASSYRGALGTGELFF,TGTGCCAGCAGTTACCGGGGGGCCTTGGGCACCGGGGAGCTGTTTTTT
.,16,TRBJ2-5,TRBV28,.,CASSLLKGRYQETQYF,TGTGCCAGCAGTCTCCTAAAAGGGAGGTACCAAGAGACCCAGTACTTC
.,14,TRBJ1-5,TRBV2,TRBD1,CASTGQGGYQPQHF,TGTGCCAGCACAGGACAGGGGGGCTATCAGCCCCAGCATTTT
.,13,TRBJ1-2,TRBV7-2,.,CASSLGQLDGYTF,TGTGCCAGCAGCTTAGGACAGCTAGATGGCTACACCTTC
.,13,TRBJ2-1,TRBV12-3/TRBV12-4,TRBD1,CATLGQGANEQFF,TGTGCCACTCTGGGACAGGGGGCGAATGAGCAGTTCTTC
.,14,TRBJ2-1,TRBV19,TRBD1,CASRWGQGGNEQFF,TGTGCCAGTAGATGGGGACAGGGAGGCAATGAGCAGTTCTTC
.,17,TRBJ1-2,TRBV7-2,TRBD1,CASSQGTGGARSYGYTF,TGTGCCAGCAGCCAAGGGACAGGGGGTGCCCGGAGCTATGGCTACACCTTC
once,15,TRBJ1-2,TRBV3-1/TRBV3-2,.,CASSHFPTNNYGYTF,TGTGCCAGCAGCCATTTTCCGACAAACAACTATGGCTACACCTTC
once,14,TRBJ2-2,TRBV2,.,CASSEGRQFVELFF,TGTGCCAGCAGTGAAGGCCGCCAGTTTGTGGAGCTGTTTTTT
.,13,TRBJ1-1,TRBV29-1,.,CSVAEEPGTEAFF,TGCAGCGTTGCGGAGGAACCTGGGACTGAAGCTTTCTTT
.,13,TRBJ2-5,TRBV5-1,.,CASSLGPGETQYF,TGCGCCAGCAGCTTGGGTCCAGGGGAGACCCAGTACTTC
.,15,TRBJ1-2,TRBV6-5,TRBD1,CASSTWDRGRSGYTF,TGTGCCAGCAGTACCTGGGACAGGGGGCGAAGTGGCTACACCTTC
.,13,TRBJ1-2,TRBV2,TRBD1,CASRPGTGYGYTF,TGTGCCAGCAGACCCGGGACAGGCTATGGCTACACCTTC
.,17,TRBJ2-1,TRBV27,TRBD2,CASSFKRYGLANNEQFF,TGTGCCAGCAGTTTTAAGCGCTATGGACTAGCTAACAATGAGCAGTTCTTC
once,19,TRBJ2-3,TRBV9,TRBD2,CASSVGQSGGADGTDTQYF,TGTGCCAGCAGCGTAGGACAAAGCGGGGGGGCCGATGGCACAGATACGCAGTATTTT
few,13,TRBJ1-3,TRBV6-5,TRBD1,CASSRGPGNTIYF,TGTGCCAGCAGTAGGGGGCCTGGAAACACCATATATTTT
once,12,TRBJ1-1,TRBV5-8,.,CASSAGSTEAFF,TGTGCCAGCAGCGCCGGGAGCACTGAAGCTTTCTTT
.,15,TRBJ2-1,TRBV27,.,CASSPTSGMWDEQFF,TGTGCCAGCAGTCCGACATCGGGGATGTGGGATGAGCAGTTCTTC
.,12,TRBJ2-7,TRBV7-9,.,CASCQGEYEQYF,TGTGCCAGTTGTCAGGGCGAATACGAGCAGTACTTC
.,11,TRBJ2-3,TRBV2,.,CASRATDTQYF,TGTGCCAGCAGAGCCACAGATACGCAGTATTTT
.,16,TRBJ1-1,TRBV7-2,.,CASSARGSGFGVEAFF,TGTGCCAGCAGCGCAAGAGGGTCCGGGTTCGGGGTGGAAGCTTTCTTT
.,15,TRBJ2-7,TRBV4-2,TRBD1,CASSQARDREGEQYF,TGTGCCAGCAGCCAAGCCCGGGACAGGGAAGGGGAGCAGTACTTC
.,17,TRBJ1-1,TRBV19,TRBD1,CASKGLGTGKSSTEAFF,TGTGCCAGTAAGGGCTTGGGGACAGGGAAGTCGAGCACTGAAGCTTTCTTT
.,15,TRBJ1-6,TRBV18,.,CASSPGQGDNSPLHF,TGTGCCAGCTCACCCGGGCAGGGCGATAATTCACCCCTCCACTTT
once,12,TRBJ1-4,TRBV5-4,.,CASSSPQEKLFF,TGTGCCAGCAGCTCCCCCCAGGAAAAACTGTTTTTT
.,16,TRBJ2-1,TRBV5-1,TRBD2,CASSLGLAGGNNEQFF,TGCGCCAGCAGCTTGGGACTAGCGGGAGGGAACAATGAGCAGTTCTTC
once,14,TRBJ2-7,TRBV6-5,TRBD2,CASSMGLAGYEQYF,TGTGCCAGCAGTATGGGACTAGCGGGGTACGAGCAGTACTTC
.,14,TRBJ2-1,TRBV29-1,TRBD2,CSGRTSGGYNEQFF,TGCAGCGGCCGGACTAGCGGGGGGTACAATGAGCAGTTCTTC
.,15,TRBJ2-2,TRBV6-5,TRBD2,CASSYGGGATGELFF,TGTGCCAGCAGTTACGGCGGGGGTGCGACCGGGGAGCTGTTTTTT
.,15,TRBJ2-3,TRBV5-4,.,CASSLALRSTDTQYF,TGTGCCAGCAGCTTGGCCCTCCGGAGCACAGATACGCAGTATTTT
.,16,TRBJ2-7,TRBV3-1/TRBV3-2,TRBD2,CASSQFTLAGNYEQYF,TGTGCCAGCAGCCAATTCACTCTAGCGGGAAACTACGAGCAGTACTTC